This T cell receptor (beta chain) was recorded in a study of T cell responses to AZD1222 COVID-19 vaccine. This clone was seen once. Antigen: not known. Findings and caveats of the study: Possibly, clonal diversity was underestimated; donors were largely white British and included more females. Per reports, nearly half of all spike-specific TCRs target regions that are unmutated in variants.

Profiling relied on immunoSEQ multiplex PCR, and the TCRdb table lists in-frame clones only, not all of them. The sample lists about 140,000 clones, about nine tenths occurring once. Germline values: CDR1 MNHEY, CDR2 SVGAGI. The CDR3 spans 13 residues. V was shortened by 5 bases and J by 5 bases, with 10 bases between the two germline ends. This sequence originates from an adult in good health. The sample was peripheral blood, taken on day 0 of AZD1222 vaccination. The chain links TRBV6-5 to TRBJ1-5; D gene uncertain. The CDR3 protein is CASSRRADQPQHF. DNA of the CDR3: TGTGCCAGCAGTAGAAGAGCAGATCAGCCCCAGCATTTT.